This T cell receptor (beta chain) was recorded in a study of OX40 agonist ivuxolimab in advanced cancers. Context from the whole study: The costimulatory receptor OX40 (CD134) was targeted by ivuxolimab, a fully human IgG2 agonistic monoclonal antibody. Intravenous ivuxolimab was administered to patients every 2 weeks at six dose levels: 0.01, 0.1, 0.3, 1.5, 3 and 10 mg/kg. Of the approximately 54 patients in dose escalation, about 20 had hepatocellular carcinoma, approximately 15 had melanoma, 9 had renal cell carcinoma and 9 had head and neck cancer. The dose-escalation cohort was almost 85% male with a mean age of roughly 62 years, ranging from 23 to 79. Patients were allowed to have had prior anti-PD-1, anti-PD-L1 or anti-CTLA-4 therapy, and 30% to 50% of the dose-escalation patients had previously received checkpoint inhibitors. Partial responses occurred in three dose-escalation patients: two with cutaneous melanoma and one with hepatocellular carcinoma. The purpose of peripheral TCRbeta sequencing was to test whether ivuxolimab changed TCR sequence diversity and led to clonal T-cell expansion. The paper covers the monotherapy dose-escalation part of the phase I ivuxolimab trial, which included N ≈ 50 patients.

Reading the germline V gene gives CDR1 SGHRS and CDR2 YFSETQ. The germline V end is reduced by 3 bases and the J end by 4 bases; junction bases left unmatched: 8. There are 16 amino acids in the CDR3, from cysteine to phenylalanine inclusive. The kept DNA is CDR3 alone, 48 bases in frame from the first base. The trial excluded patients who had a history of autoimmune disease or were on systemic immunosuppression. In every dose cohort, peripheral blood was drawn for TCR sequencing at baseline, cycle 4 day 1, and cycle 7 day 1. The samples were taken from a phase I, first-in-human, multicenter, open-label dose-escalation trial of ivuxolimab. Adults with locally advanced or metastatic melanoma, renal cell carcinoma, hepatocellular carcinoma or head and neck squamous cell carcinoma were enrolled in the trial. Before TCR sequencing, CD4+ and CD8+ T cells were separately sorted from peripheral blood. Turning to this clone: Its recognized antigen is unknown. One base away there is no much larger clone; base qualities are not given.

The paper's findings and limits, for the study overall: The antigen specificity of the peripheral T cells that underwent clonal expansion was not determined. In partial responders in the 0.1-3.0 mg/kg groups, normalized peripheral clonal expansion was found to be among the lowest, especially among CD8+ T cells. After ivuxolimab, CD8+ T cells had more expanded clones than CD4+ T cells on average. Low levels of normalized T-cell clonal expansion were also seen in some nonresponding patients. At doses of 0.1 to 3.0 mg/kg, clonal expansion of both CD4+ and CD8+ T cells in blood was seen between baseline and week 6.

Genomic DNA was extracted from sorted cells for sequencing of the TCRbeta CDR3 region. The immunoSEQ Assay was used to sequence the TCRbeta CDR3 regions. TCRdb took this table from immuneACCESS and kept in-frame rearrangements with V and J called. Such tables lack part of the clones; where checked against another copy, unresolved V genes explain under half of the gap, and the rest is unexplained. Within this sample are about 100,000 clones, with 90% of them counted one time only. In total, the top ten clones hold over 0.3% of the sample. The clonotype comes from an adult with an advanced solid tumor such as melanoma, head and neck, liver or kidney cancer. Recombination linked TRBV5-1 to TRBJ2-3, and 10 junctional nucleotides match TRBD2. This material consisted of CD4+ or CD8+ T cells sorted from blood, taken in a trial of the OX40 agonist ivuxolimab. The DNA is TGCGCCAGCAGCTCCGCTAGCGGGAGCTTGGCAGATACGCAGTATTTT. It codes for CASSSASGSLADTQYF.